This T cell receptor (beta chain) originates from a study of regulatory T cells in long-lasting Graves disease. At the level of the study: With positive TSH receptor antibodies and over 5 years of antithyroid drugs, Graves' disease was considered persistent. Overall study results and limits: Persistent Graves' disease cases displayed lower TCR diversity than newly diagnosed ones. Newly diagnosed disease favored TRBV20-1 and TRBJ2-1 over persistent disease. The number of shared public clonotypes was higher in persistent patients (approximately 3,000) than new patients (around 960).

The sample holds a few counts of this clonotype. Its specificity is unknown. Building the TCR beta libraries relied on iRepertoire HTBI primers, and CDR3 regions underwent Arm-PCR. Via MiXCR, TCRdb re-called the multiplex PCR reads, giving one row per CDR3 protein. The sample contains some 370,000 distinct CDR3 sequences, approximately 23% of which appear only once. This sample's time point: persistent/refractory GD, antithyroid drugs over 5 years with positive TRAb. Isolated PBMC RNA provided the starting material for the TCR library. CDR1 and CDR2 from the germline V gene are ENHRY and SYGVKD. V was clipped by 2 bases and J by 7 bases, with 20 bases between them. The CDR3 length is 16 residues.

The receptor was isolated from a woman in her 40s with Graves disease. Here the sequenced sample was peripheral blood mononuclear cells (PBMCs), taken when the disease was refractory, from a patient treated with antithyroid drugs. The chain is built from TRBV10-3 and TRBJ1-2; possibly TRBD1 for D (5 bases). The CDR3 DNA follows: TGTGCCATCAGTGAGACAAGTCAGGGTACTTATCGTGGCTACACCTTC. It encodes CAISETSQGTYRGYTF.